Listed below are T cell receptor beta chains from one sample, sequenced in a study of T cells expressing NK-cell markers. From the 5' RACE reads, TCRdb lists one entry per CDR3 protein and no DNA. The listing records 200,000 to 300,000 distinct CDR3 sequences. Sequenced material: blood T cells: a sorted CD56 or NKG2C T cell subset, CD4+ or CD8+ T cells, or bulk PBMC T cells (not recorded which). The receptor source for this set is a young man in good health. Each CDR3 is given with its conserved first and last residue. Fields, in order: J gene, V gene, CDR3 protein.

j_gene: TRBJ2-1; v_gene: TRBV6-5; CDR3aa: CASSYLWTSGSPGYNEQFF
j_gene: TRBJ2-5; v_gene: TRBV20-1; CDR3aa: CSAIDRQETQYF
j_gene: TRBJ1-1; v_gene: TRBV5-1; CDR3aa: CATRVNGGDQAFF
j_gene: TRBJ2-2; v_gene: TRBV7-8; CDR3aa: CASSVRGAGSSNTGELFF
j_gene: TRBJ1-5; v_gene: TRBV18; CDR3aa: CASSPKAGSNQPQHF
j_gene: TRBJ2-3; v_gene: TRBV12-3/TRBV12-4; CDR3aa: CASSPMGSTDTQYF
j_gene: TRBJ2-2; v_gene: TRBV6-5; CDR3aa: CASRELTGELFF
j_gene: TRBJ2-7; v_gene: TRBV7-9; CDR3aa: CASSLAGSGKEYEQYF
j_gene: TRBJ2-1; v_gene: TRBV6-1; CDR3aa: CASISLTGTSGDNEQFF
j_gene: TRBJ2-3; v_gene: TRBV20-1; CDR3aa: CSARVPRLAGATDTQYF
j_gene: TRBJ1-5; v_gene: TRBV27; CDR3aa: CASSPGTVVLQPQHF
j_gene: TRBJ1-5; v_gene: TRBV6-1; CDR3aa: CASAGGWNQPQHF
j_gene: TRBJ2-1; v_gene: TRBV18; CDR3aa: CASSPLAESYNEQFF
j_gene: TRBJ2-1; v_gene: TRBV10-3; CDR3aa: CATGLAGSNEQFF
j_gene: TRBJ2-7; v_gene: TRBV29-1; CDR3aa: CSGGTGEIYEQYF
j_gene: TRBJ2-1; v_gene: TRBV12-3/TRBV12-4; CDR3aa: CASSPGGTSGSAVYNEQFF
j_gene: TRBJ2-1; v_gene: TRBV4-3; CDR3aa: CASSQNAIYNEQFF
j_gene: TRBJ1-2; v_gene: TRBV10-3; CDR3aa: CAISEKGYGYTF